The 30 T cell receptor beta chains presented below share a single source sample, sequenced in a study of blood T cell repertoires in COVID-19. Sequenced by immunoSEQ multiplex PCR; TCRdb stores in-frame clones only, minus some. The sample has around 95,000 clones, just over 85% seen once. The sequenced material came from peripheral blood. Every receptor here comes from a human donor in a cohort sampled during active COVID-19.

The chain combines TRBV11-3 with TRBJ1-1, with no clear D. In germline, CDR1 is SGHNT, CDR2 YENEEA. The CDR3 sequence is 13 residues long. V was clipped by 5 bases and J by 3 bases, with 10 bases between them. The CDR3 DNA reads TGTGCCAGCAGCCCGAGATCTGACACTGAAGCTTTCTTT. This encodes CASSPRSDTEAFF.

This chain uses TRBV10-3 with TRBJ2-1; D is uncertain. The CDR3 has 16 residues. V was cut by 0 bases and J by 6 bases, with 15 bases left in between. Germline CDR1 and CDR2: ENHRY and SYGVKD. The CDR3 spells CAISESGPFEANEQFF. The CDR3, as DNA: TGTGCCATCAGTGAGTCGGGCCCATTCGAAGCCAATGAGCAGTTCTTC.

The chain couples TRBV5-1 to TRBJ1-1, with D tentatively TRBD1 (6 bases). Trimming stripped 5 bases from V and 2 bases from J, with 19 bases between. This CDR3 has 16 amino acids. CDR1 and CDR2 from the germline V gene are SGHRS and YFSETQ. CDR3 sequence (DNA): TGCGCCAGCAGATCCGACCAGGGGCTCATAAACACTGAAGCTTTCTTT. Translating it yields CASRSDQGLINTEAFF.

This clone is medium-sized. CDR3 sequence reads: CASSRDSGRLGNIQYF. CDR3 DNA sequence: TGTGCCAGCAGCCGGGATAGCGGGAGGTTGGGGAACATTCAGTACTTC. V is TRBV5-5 and J is TRBJ2-4, with TRBD2 identical over 10 bases. The CDR3 runs to 16 residues. V lost 4 bases to trimming and J lost 7 bases; unmatched junction nucleotides: 11. The germline V gene has CDR1 SGHKS and CDR2 YYEKEE (reference sequence).

This rearrangement joins TRBV3-1 (or the pseudogene TRBV3-2) to TRBJ2-3; D is perhaps TRBD2 (6 bases). Trimming removed 4 bases from V and 5 bases from J, with 10 bases in between. Germline V gene data show CDR1 as LGHDT and CDR2 as YNNKEL (reference sequence). The CDR3 has 13 residues. The chain's CDR3 is CASSLKGGDTQYF. In DNA form, the CDR3 reads TGTGCCAGCAGCCTCAAGGGAGGAGATACGCAGTATTTT.

The chain is built from TRBV7-2 and TRBJ1-1; 11 nucleotides align to TRBD1. V gave up 0 bases and J gave up 2 bases; unmatched junction bases: 5. CDR3 length: 17 residues. Germline V gives CDR1 SGHTA, CDR2 FQGNSA. Written as DNA, the CDR3 is TGTGCCAGCAGCTTAGCGCTGGGACAGGGGGTTAACACTGAAGCTTTCTTT. This gives the protein CASSLALGQGVNTEAFF. The full variable domain, in which reference TRBV7-2 and TRBJ1-1 provide the parts outside the CDR3, is GAGVSQSPSNKVTEKGKDVELRCDPISGHTALYWYRQSLGQGLEFLIYFQGNSAPDKSGLPSDRFSAERTGGSVSTLTIQRTQQEDSAVYLCASSLALGQGVNTEAFFGQGTRLTVV.

This clone showed up just a few times. The V gene is TRBV5-1, the J gene TRBJ1-6; D gene ambiguous. Germline V CDR1 and CDR2: SGHRS, YFSETQ. Trimming shortened V by 3 bases and J by 8 bases, and 9 bases separated the two germline ends. This CDR3 region has 13 residues. The DNA of the CDR3 is TGCGCCAGCAGCTCACTATCCGATTCACCCCTCCACTTT. It translates to CASSSLSDSPLHF.

This clone has a handful of counts. The chain joins TRBV7-9 to TRBJ1-5; the D is unclear. The length of the CDR3 is 12 residues. CDR1 is SEHNR and CDR2 is FQNEAQ in the germline V gene (reference sequence). V lost 4 bases and J lost 11, with 12 bases in between. The CDR3 is CASSYSNGAQHF. CDR3 DNA sequence: TGTGCCAGCAGCTATTCAAACGGGGCCCAGCATTTT.

This chain joins TRBV27 and TRBJ1-6; 9 nucleotides agree with TRBD1. J was trimmed by 10 bases and V by 6 bases; bases with no gene match: 4. CDR3 size: 13 residues. CDR1 and CDR2 (germline): MNHEY, SMNVEV (reference sequence). In nucleotides, the CDR3 is TGTGCCAGCAGGGGACAGGGAGGATCACCCCTCCACTTT. This gives the protein CASRGQGGSPLHF.

The V gene is TRBV28, the J gene TRBJ2-5, with D maybe TRBD1 (6 bases). This CDR3 region has 15 residues. V was cut by 1 base and J by 3 bases, with 12 bases left in between. Germline CDR1 MDHEN, CDR2 SYDVKM. The CDR3 reads CASSLSGTGKETQYF. The CDR3 DNA sequence: TGTGCCAGCAGTTTATCGGGCACAGGGAAAGAGACCCAGTACTTC.

The chain has TRBV5-6 and TRBJ1-1; possible D gene TRBD1, 5 bases. Germline V gives CDR1 SGHDT, CDR2 YYEEEE. The ends were cut back, 4 bases at V and 3 bases at J, with 13 bases in the middle. This CDR3 comprises 14 residues. The CDR3 reads CASSPWPGDTEAFF. The CDR3 nucleotides read TGTGCCAGCAGCCCCTGGCCGGGGGACACTGAAGCTTTCTTT.

The CDR3 sequence is CASALAGGGGFSEQFF. The CDR3 DNA reads TGTGCCAGCGCGTTAGCGGGAGGAGGCGGTTTTAGTGAGCAGTTCTTC. The chain couples TRBV6-4 to TRBJ2-1; 10 nucleotides align to TRBD2. V was pared by 8 bases and J by 9 bases, with 16 bases of the junction left unmatched. There are 16 residues in the CDR3. Germline V gives CDR1 MRHNA, CDR2 SNTAGT.

This chain connects TRBV2 to TRBJ2-1, with 8 bases lining up with TRBD1. The germline CDR1 and CDR2 sequences are SNHLY and FYNNEI. The V segment lost 8 bases and the J segment 7 bases; nucleotides outside the gene matches: 7. The length of the CDR3 is 13 residues. CDR3 coding DNA: TGTGCCAGCGTATGGACAGGGAATAATGAGCAGTTCTTC. Its protein is CASVWTGNNEQFF.

The chain combines TRBV27 with TRBJ2-4, with TRBD2 identical over 7 bases. Germline lookup yields CDR1 MNHEY and CDR2 SMNVEV (reference sequence). The CDR3 covers 17 residues. V lost 6 bases, J lost 5 bases, and 16 bases stayed unmatched. In DNA, the CDR3 is TGTGCCAGCAGGCACGGAGGGTGGGGGAGGGCCGAAAACATTCAGTACTTC. This gives the protein CASRHGGWGRAENIQYF.

The rearrangement uses TRBV28 and TRBJ2-7; no reliable D call. Germline V lookup: CDR1 MDHEN, CDR2 SYDVKM. The CDR3 runs to 15 residues. The germline V and J ends were trimmed by 5 bases and 0 bases, with 14 bases remaining between them. CDR3 DNA sequence: TGTGCCAGCAGTCCCCCGGGTCCAAGCTCCTACGAGCAGTACTTC. Translated, it gives CASSPPGPSSYEQYF.

This chain uses TRBV10-3 with TRBJ2-5; 9 bases agree with TRBD2. The CDR3 is 14 amino acids. V was pared by 8 bases and J by 5 bases, with 9 bases of the junction left unmatched. Germline V gives CDR1 ENHRY, CDR2 SYGVKD. For the CDR3, the DNA is TGTGCCATCGGGGCTAGCGGGGTCCGGGAGACCCAGTACTTC. It translates to CAIGASGVRETQYF.

This chain links TRBV28 with TRBJ1-4, with 8 bases fitting TRBD1. The V gene's germline CDR1 is MDHEN and CDR2 SYDVKM. After removal of 8 bases from V and 7 bases from J, the junction contained 9 bases not matched to a gene. CDR3 size: 14 residues. The CDR3 loop reads CASHPTGDSEKLFF. As DNA, the CDR3 is TGTGCCAGCCACCCGACAGGGGATAGTGAAAAACTGTTTTTT.

This chain uses TRBV2 with TRBJ2-1; tentative D call: TRBD2 (7 bases). The CDR3 extends over 15 amino acids. V lost 1 base and J lost 8, with 15 bases in between. Germline V gene lookup returns CDR1 SNHLY and CDR2 FYNNEI. DNA for the CDR3: TGTGCCAGCAGTGAAGGGCGGGGGCTATGGGATGAGCAGTTCTTC. It codes for CASSEGRGLWDEQFF.

The chain is built from TRBV5-5 and TRBJ2-6; 10 bases match TRBD2. CDR1 and CDR2 (germline): SGHKS, YYEKEE (reference sequence). The CDR3 covers 18 residues. Unmatched junction bases numbered 7, after V lost 4 bases and J lost 0 bases. In DNA, the CDR3 is TGTGCCAGCAGCCTTGGACTAGCGGACTACTCTGGGGCCAACGTCCTGACTTTC. Encoded protein: CASSLGLADYSGANVLTF.

A few counts support this clone. This sequence joins TRBV11-2 and TRBJ2-3; D may be TRBD1 (5 bases). Deletions cut 5 bases from V and 2 bases from J, with 14 bases between. This CDR3 contains 15 residues. Germline values: CDR1 SGHAT, CDR2 FQNNGV. This CDR3 is CASSTGLQLTDTQYF. As DNA, the CDR3 is TGTGCCAGCAGCACAGGTCTCCAACTCACAGATACGCAGTATTTT.

The genes are TRBV19 and TRBJ2-1, with D hard to call. Trimming stripped 4 bases from V and 3 bases from J, with 7 bases between. The CDR3 is made up of 13 amino acids. The germline CDR1 and CDR2 sequences are LNHDA and SQIVND (reference sequence). Written as DNA, the CDR3 is TGTGCCAGTAGTAATGGCGGCTACAATGAGCAGTTCTTC. It translates to CASSNGGYNEQFF. The whole variable domain, remainder taken from reference TRBV19 and TRBJ2-1, is DGGITQSPKYLFRKEGQNVTLSCEQNLNHDAMYWYRQDPGQGLRLIYYSQIVNDFQKGDIAEGYSVSREKKESFPLTVTSAQKNPTAFYLCASSNGGYNEQFFGPGTRLTVL.

The chain uses TRBV6-5 and TRBJ1-2; TRBD1 matches 10 bases. This CDR3 comprises 13 residues. J gave up 8 bases and V 6 bases, and 6 bases lay outside the gene matches. Germline CDR1 MNHEY, CDR2 SVGAGI. The CDR3 is CASSATGGGGYTF. The CDR3 DNA is TGTGCCAGCAGCGCGACAGGGGGCGGCGGCTACACCTTC.

The CDR3 nucleotides read TGTGCCAGCAGTATAGTAGATACGCAGTATTTT. Translated, it gives CASSIVDTQYF. The V gene is TRBV5-6, the J gene TRBJ2-3; unclear D gene. The V gene lost 5 bases and the J gene lost 5 bases, with 6 bases spanning the gap. The CDR3 is made up of 11 amino acids. Germline CDR1 SGHDT, CDR2 YYEEEE.

The CDR3 region has the DNA TGTGCCAGCAGCGTAGCCACTACCACAGATACGCAGTATTTT. The encoded protein is CASSVATTTDTQYF. This chain joins TRBV9 and TRBJ2-3, with D hard to call. Germline values: CDR1 SGDLS, CDR2 YYNGEE. There are 14 residues in the CDR3. V was cut by 0 bases and J by 2 bases, with 7 bases left in between.

The chain links TRBV15 to TRBJ1-2, with D possibly matching TRBD1 (5 bases). The CDR3 is 16 residues long. The germline V gene encodes CDR1 LNHNV and CDR2 YYDKDF (reference sequence). V lost 5 bases to trimming and J lost 4 bases, with 20 bases between them. The CDR3 nucleotides read TGTGCCACCAGCCGTGCCCCCCGCAGGGTGGGCTATGGCTACACCTTC. It codes for CATSRAPRRVGYGYTF.

This rearrangement joins TRBV4-3 to TRBJ2-1, with 7 nucleotides matching TRBD2. Trimming at V came to 2 bases and at J to 10 bases, leaving 8 bases not matched to a gene. The CDR3 is 14 residues long. Germline lookup yields CDR1 LGHNA and CDR2 YSLEER. The CDR3 DNA sequence: TGCGCCAGCAGCCAAAGGTTAGGAGCGGGAGAGCAGTTCTTC. Its translation: CASSQRLGAGEQFF.

The chain links TRBV6-6 to TRBJ1-1; D may be TRBD1 (6 bases). The CDR3 length is 13 residues. V shed 9 bases and J shed 0 bases, with 11 bases lying between them. Per germline, CDR1 MNHNY and CDR2 SVGAGI (reference sequence). CDR3 bases: TGTGCCAGTTTAGGACAGATGAACACTGAAGCTTTCTTT. It codes for CASLGQMNTEAFF.

The chain carries TRBV5-3 and TRBJ1-1; unclear D gene. TRBV5-3 carries the ORF label, with uncertain function. V lost 3 bases to trimming and J lost 2 bases, with 17 bases between them. The CDR3 runs 16 residues. CDR3 loop: CARSSRREGRNTEAFF. The CDR3 nucleotides are TGTGCCAGAAGCTCGCGACGTGAGGGCAGAAACACTGAAGCTTTCTTT.

The chain couples TRBV5-1 to TRBJ2-2, with a weak D call TRBD2 (5 bases). CDR1 is SGHRS, CDR2 YFSETQ, per germline. With 5 bases removed from V and 2 bases from J, the gap between germline ends came to 10 bases. The CDR3 totals 14 residues. The CDR3 region is CASRRETNTGELFF. In DNA form, the CDR3 reads TGCGCCAGCAGACGGGAAACTAACACCGGGGAGCTGTTTTTT.

The V and J genes are TRBV28 and TRBJ2-7; possible D gene TRBD1, 5 bases. Germline lookup yields CDR1 MDHEN and CDR2 SYDVKM. This CDR3 is built from 12 residues. Trimming shortened V by 8 bases and J by 4 bases, and 12 bases separated the two germline ends. CDR3 sequence: CASHQGKYEQYF. The CDR3 coding sequence is TGTGCCAGCCACCAGGGTAAATACGAGCAGTACTTC.